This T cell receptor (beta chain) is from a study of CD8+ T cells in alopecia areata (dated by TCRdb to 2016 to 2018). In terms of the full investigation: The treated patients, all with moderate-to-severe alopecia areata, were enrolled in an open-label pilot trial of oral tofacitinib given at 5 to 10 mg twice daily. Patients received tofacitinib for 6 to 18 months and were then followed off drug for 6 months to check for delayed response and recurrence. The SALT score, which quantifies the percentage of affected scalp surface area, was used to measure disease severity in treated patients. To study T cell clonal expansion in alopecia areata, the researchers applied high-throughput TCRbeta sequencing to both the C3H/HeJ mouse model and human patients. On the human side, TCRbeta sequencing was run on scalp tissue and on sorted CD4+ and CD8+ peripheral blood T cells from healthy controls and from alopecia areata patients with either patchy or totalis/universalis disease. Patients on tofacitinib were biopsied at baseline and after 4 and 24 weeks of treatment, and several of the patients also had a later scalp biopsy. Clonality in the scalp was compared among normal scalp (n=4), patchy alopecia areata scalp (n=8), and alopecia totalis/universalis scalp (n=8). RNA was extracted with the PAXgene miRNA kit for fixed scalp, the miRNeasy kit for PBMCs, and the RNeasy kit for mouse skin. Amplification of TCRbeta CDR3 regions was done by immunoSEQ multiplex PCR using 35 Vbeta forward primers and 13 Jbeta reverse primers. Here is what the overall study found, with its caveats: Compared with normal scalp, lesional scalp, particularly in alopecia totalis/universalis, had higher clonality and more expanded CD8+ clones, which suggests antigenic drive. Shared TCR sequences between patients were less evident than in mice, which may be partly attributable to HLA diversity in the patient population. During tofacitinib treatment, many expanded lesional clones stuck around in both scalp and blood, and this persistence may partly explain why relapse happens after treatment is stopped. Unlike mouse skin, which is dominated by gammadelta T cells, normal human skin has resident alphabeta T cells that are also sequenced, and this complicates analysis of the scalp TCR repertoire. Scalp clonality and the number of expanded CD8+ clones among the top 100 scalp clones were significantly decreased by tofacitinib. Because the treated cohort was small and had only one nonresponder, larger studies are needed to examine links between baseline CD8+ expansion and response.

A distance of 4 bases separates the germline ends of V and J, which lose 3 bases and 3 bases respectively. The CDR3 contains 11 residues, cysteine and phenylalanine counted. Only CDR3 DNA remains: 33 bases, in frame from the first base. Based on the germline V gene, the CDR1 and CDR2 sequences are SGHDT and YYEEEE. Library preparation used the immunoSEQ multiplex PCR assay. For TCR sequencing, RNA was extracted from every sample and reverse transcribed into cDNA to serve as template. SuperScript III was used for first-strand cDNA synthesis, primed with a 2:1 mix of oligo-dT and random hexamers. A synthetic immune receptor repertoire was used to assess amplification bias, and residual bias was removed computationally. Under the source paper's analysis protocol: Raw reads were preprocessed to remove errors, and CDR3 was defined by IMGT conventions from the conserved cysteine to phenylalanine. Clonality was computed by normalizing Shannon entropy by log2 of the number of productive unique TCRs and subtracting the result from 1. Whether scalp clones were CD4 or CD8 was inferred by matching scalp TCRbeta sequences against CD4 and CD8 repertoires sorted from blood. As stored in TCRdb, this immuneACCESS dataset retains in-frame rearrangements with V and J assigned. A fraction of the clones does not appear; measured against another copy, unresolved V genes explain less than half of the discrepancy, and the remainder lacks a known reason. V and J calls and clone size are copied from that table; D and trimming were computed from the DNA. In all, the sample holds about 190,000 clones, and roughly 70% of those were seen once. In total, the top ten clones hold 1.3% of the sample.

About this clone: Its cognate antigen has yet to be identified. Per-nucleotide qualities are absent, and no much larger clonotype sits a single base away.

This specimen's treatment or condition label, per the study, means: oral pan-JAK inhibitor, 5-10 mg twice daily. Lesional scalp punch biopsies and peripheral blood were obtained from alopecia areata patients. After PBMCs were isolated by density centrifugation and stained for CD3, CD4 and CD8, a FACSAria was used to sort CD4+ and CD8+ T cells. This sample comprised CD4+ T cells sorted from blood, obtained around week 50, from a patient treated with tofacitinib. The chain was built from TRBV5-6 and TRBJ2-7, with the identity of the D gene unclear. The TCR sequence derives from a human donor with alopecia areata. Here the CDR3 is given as CASSSLYEQYF. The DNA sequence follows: TGTGCCAGCAGCTCCCTCTACGAGCAGTACTTC.